The clone carrying this T cell receptor beta chain was picked up many times. The antigen is undetermined. The sample is drawn from a study of response to subunit inactivated influenza vaccine. The study's findings and limits: It was the authors' suggestion that each seasonal influenza vaccination recruits few new T cells.

Via MiXCR, TCRdb re-called the RT-PCR reads, giving one row per CDR3 protein. The sample shows some 850,000 distinct CDR3 sequences, approximately 17% of them seen only once. Sequencing was performed on PBMCs from blood, taken roughly 5 days after vaccination. The clonotype was recovered from a middle-aged man who received an inactivated influenza vaccine.

This CDR3 reads CASSHRTGGTDTQYF. CDR3 bases: TGCGCCAGCAGCCATCGGACGGGAGGCACAGATACGCAGTATTTT. This chain connects TRBV4-3 to TRBJ2-3, with D possibly TRBD2 on 6 matching bases. The germline V and J ends were trimmed by 3 bases and 1 base, with 11 bases remaining between them. Germline V gives CDR1 LGHNA, CDR2 YSLEER. This CDR3 has 15 residues.